The 13 T cell receptor beta chains below all came from one sample that was sequenced in a study of long-term antiretroviral therapy in people with HIV. This was the immunoSEQ v3.0 assay at survey level. The repertoire was sequenced with immunoSEQ multiplex PCR; TCRdb's copy has only in-frame clones and lacks some. The sample carries 11,000 to 15,000 clones, 70% to 85% recorded once. The material was unsorted PBMCs, obtained 0.4 years after starting antiretroviral therapy. Receptors originate from a man aged 25-40 years with HIV.

CDR3 nucleotides: TGTGCCAGTAGTTGGGGACTAGCTCAGTCGAACACCGGGGAGCTGTTTTTT. This encodes CASSWGLAQSNTGELFF. The gene calls are TRBV19 and TRBJ2-2; 9 bases align to TRBD2. V trimming: 5 bases; J trimming: 0 bases; junction bases outside the gene matches: 7. This CDR3 is 17 amino acids long. CDR1 is LNHDA, CDR2 SQIVND, per germline (reference sequence).

The chain employs TRBV6-4 and TRBJ2-3, with D possibly being TRBD2 (6 bases). The germline V gene has CDR1 MRHNA and CDR2 SNTAGT. The CDR3 length is 15 residues. Trimming removed 4 bases at V and 5 bases at J, with 16 bases between. CDR3 in DNA: TGTGCCAGCAGTGCAGGAGGGAGAGGGATAGATACGCAGTATTTT. Its translation is CASSAGGRGIDTQYF.

The gene calls are TRBV6-5 and TRBJ2-1; TRBD2 matches at 7 bases. In germline, CDR1 is MNHEY, CDR2 SVGAGI. CDR3 length: 14 amino acids. J was trimmed by 3 bases and V by 4 bases; bases with no gene match: 3. The CDR3: CASSSGTIYNEQFF. Written as DNA, the CDR3 is TGTGCCAGCAGTTCCGGGACTATCTACAATGAGCAGTTCTTC.

The genes are TRBV27 and TRBJ2-7; D possibly uses TRBD1 or TRBD2 (5 bases each). The CDR3 contains 15 residues. Germline assignment: CDR1 MNHEY and CDR2 SMNVEV (reference sequence). V was cut by 5 bases and J by 3 bases, with 17 bases left in between. In nucleotides, the CDR3 is TGTGCCAGCAGTACCACGAAGAGGGGTAACTACGAGCAGTACTTC. This sequence encodes CASSTTKRGNYEQYF.

The gene calls are TRBV19 and TRBJ2-7, with D perhaps matching TRBD1 (5 bases). V was shortened by 5 bases and J by 3 bases, with 11 bases between the two germline ends. CDR3 length equals 13 residues. Germline-derived CDR1 and CDR2 are LNHDA and SQIVND (reference sequence). The CDR3 coding sequence is TGTGCCAGTAGTCATTGGGGCTTCTACGAGCAGTACTTC. It specifies CASSHWGFYEQYF.

The CDR3 nucleotides read TGCGCCAGCAGCCCGCAACCGGGGGGCCTGCGGGTAGGAACTAATGAAAAACTGTTTTTT. It specifies CASSPQPGGLRVGTNEKLFF. The J gene is TRBJ1-4, the V gene TRBV5-1; TRBD1 is a possible D gene (6 bases). The CDR3 is 20 amino acids. Per the germline V gene, CDR1 is SGHRS and CDR2 is YFSETQ. Trimming shortened V by 4 bases and J by 1 base, and 26 bases separated the two germline ends.

This chain links TRBV30 with TRBJ2-3, with D possibly matching TRBD2 (6 bases). This CDR3 is built from 15 residues. The V gene's germline CDR1 is GTSNPN and CDR2 SVGIG (reference sequence). Trimming took 3 bases from V and 7 from J, leaving 20 bases between them. CDR3 in amino acids: CAWSRERGGDHTQYF. In nucleotides, the CDR3 is TGTGCCTGGAGCAGGGAAAGGGGAGGAGATCATACGCAGTATTTT.

The chain has TRBV10-3 and TRBJ2-7; 10 bases line up with TRBD1. Germline V gene lookup returns CDR1 ENHRY and CDR2 SYGVKD. The CDR3 covers 14 residues. V shed 6 bases, J shed 0 bases, and the junction held 2 bases outside the gene matches. The CDR3 loop reads CAISGTGASYEQYF. CDR3 sequence (DNA): TGTGCCATCAGCGGGACAGGGGCCTCCTACGAGCAGTACTTC.

The V call is TRBV5-1, the J call TRBJ2-7; 8 nucleotides match TRBD1. Losses at the gene ends were 1 base for V and 1 base for J; bases not matched to a gene: 4. The CDR3 has 15 residues. The germline V gene has CDR1 SGHRS and CDR2 YFSETQ. CDR3 bases: TGCGCCAGCAGCTTGTGGGGGACAGGTTCCTACGAGCAGTACTTC. The encoded protein is CASSLWGTGSYEQYF.

The chain is built from TRBV7-2 and TRBJ2-1; 11 positions agree with TRBD2. Trimming at V came to 6 bases and at J to 4 bases, leaving 5 bases not matched to a gene. Germline V gene sequence: CDR1 SGHTA, CDR2 FQGNSA. The CDR3 extends over 15 amino acids. CDR3 DNA: TGTGCCAGCAGATTACTAGCGGGGGAGTACAATGAGCAGTTCTTC. This codes for CASRLLAGEYNEQFF.

The genes are TRBV6-6 and TRBJ1-4, with D possibly matching TRBD1 (6 bases). The CDR3 runs 16 residues. The V gene's germline CDR1 is MNHNY and CDR2 SVGAGI (reference sequence). V was clipped by 2 bases and J by 8 bases, with 18 bases between them. The CDR3 DNA reads as TGTGCCAGCAGTTACCTAGCGGGACACCTATACGAAAAACTGTTTTTT. This encodes CASSYLAGHLYEKLFF.

Here the CDR3 reads CASSPPREYTEAFF. The CDR3 DNA follows: TGTGCCAGCTCACCACCCAGGGAATACACTGAAGCTTTCTTT. The chain couples TRBV18 to TRBJ1-1; the D gene is possibly TRBD1 (5 bases). Germline V gene data show CDR1 as KGHSH and CDR2 as LQKENI. V lost 0 bases and J 3 bases, leaving 8 bases between the germline ends. CDR3 length: 14 residues.

The J gene is TRBJ2-1, the V gene TRBV9; 9 positions match TRBD1. The CDR3 is 15 amino acids. Germline V gives CDR1 SGDLS, CDR2 YYNGEE. J gave up 10 bases and V 3 bases, and 11 bases lay outside the gene matches. CDR3 nucleotides: TGTGCCAGCAGCGCCATCACAGGGGGCGCGGAAGAGCAGTTCTTC. Translated, it gives CASSAITGGAEEQFF. Supplemented by reference TRBV9 and TRBJ2-1, the full variable domain reads DSGVTQTPKHLITATGQRVTLRCSPRSGDLSVYWYQQSLDQGLQFLIQYYNGEERAKGNILERFSAQQFPDLHSELNLSSLELGDSALYFCASSAITGGAEEQFFGPGTRLTVL.